These 31 T cell receptor beta chains were sequenced from one sample in a study of shared clonotypes between healthy human individuals. The protocol was immunoSEQ multiplex PCR, while the TCRdb copy is restricted to in-frame clones and leaves out a portion. Here the sample spans approximately 250,000 clones, 65% to 70% being singletons. Sequenced input: memory CD4+ T cells sorted from blood. Subset specified: CD45RA-negative fraction. The receptors here all came from a man younger than 45 in good health.

The genes are TRBV10-3 and TRBJ2-7, with TRBD2 identical over 7 bases. Germline CDR1 is ENHRY and CDR2 is SYGVKD. V shed 4 bases, J shed 3 bases, and the junction held 18 bases outside the gene matches. The CDR3 consists of 18 residues. DNA for the CDR3: TGTGCCATCAGTGGTAATAGCGGGTGGAGCAATTCAGACTACGAGCAGTACTTC. Amino acids: CAISGNSGWSNSDYEQYF.

This clone has just a few counts. This sequence joins TRBV30 and TRBJ1-4; perhaps TRBD1 as D (5 bases). The CDR3 runs to 14 residues. Germline V gene sequence: CDR1 GTSNPN, CDR2 SVGIG (reference sequence). V lost 4 bases to trimming and J lost 6 bases, with 15 bases between them. DNA for the CDR3: TGTGCCTGGACCACTCCGGGGGGGTATGAAAAACTGTTTTTT. Translated, it gives CAWTTPGGYEKLFF. Full variable domain (rest looked up from reference TRBV30 and TRBJ1-4): SQTIHQWPATLVQPVGSPLSLECTVEGTSNPNLYWYRQAAGRGLQLLFYSVGIGQISSEVPQNLSASRPQDRQFILSSKKLLLSDSGFYLCAWTTPGGYEKLFFGSGTQLSVL.

This clone was seen repeatedly, ten times or more. J is TRBJ2-1 and V is TRBV29-1; 10 nucleotides line up with TRBD1. The germline V gene encodes CDR1 SQVTM and CDR2 ANQGSEA. With 5 bases clipped from V and 5 bases from J, the junction kept 6 bases outside the gene matches. There are 14 residues in the CDR3. CDR3 residues: CSVRDRGWDNEQFF. In nucleotides, the CDR3 is TGCAGCGTTCGGGACAGGGGATGGGACAATGAGCAGTTCTTC.

In its sample, this clone was seen a few times. CDR3 region: CASSLRIWGGYTF. The CDR3 region has the DNA TGTGCCAGCAGTTTGAGGATTTGGGGAGGCTACACCTTC. The rearrangement links TRBV28 to TRBJ1-2; D gene ambiguous. The V end lost 3 bases, the J end lost 8 bases, and 13 bases lay between the germline ends. Germline V CDR1 and CDR2: MDHEN, SYDVKM. The CDR3 is made up of 13 amino acids.

This clone has a handful of counts. The rearrangement joins TRBV5-1 to TRBJ2-5; D may match TRBD1 or TRBD2 (5 bases each). The V and J ends lost 5 bases and 4 bases respectively, with 18 bases between them. The germline V gene has CDR1 SGHRS and CDR2 YFSETQ. This CDR3 is 15 amino acids long. The CDR3 nucleotides are TGCGCCAGCAGGGCCGGGTGGGGGATCGGAGAGACCCAGTACTTC. Protein sequence: CASRAGWGIGETQYF.

This clone came up a few times. The chain is built from TRBV7-6 and TRBJ1-2; no firm D call. The CDR3 has 14 amino acids. Trimming removed 4 bases at V and 6 bases at J, with 15 bases between. The germline gives CDR1 SGHVS, CDR2 FNYEAQ. CDR3 sequence: CASSSERALNGYTF. DNA of the CDR3: TGTGCCAGCAGCTCGGAACGGGCCCTTAATGGCTACACCTTC.

The rearrangement uses TRBV19 and TRBJ1-2; D may be TRBD1 (5 bases). Germline CDR1 reads LNHDA; CDR2 reads SQIVND (reference sequence). Trimming left V 2 bases short and J 6 bases short, with 19 bases between. The CDR3 totals 16 residues. The CDR3 sequence: CASSISTRAMGDGYTF. The CDR3 nucleotides are TGTGCCAGTAGTATATCAACCAGGGCGATGGGGGATGGCTACACCTTC.

The chain has TRBV28 and TRBJ2-7, with 7 bases that match TRBD2. Losses at the gene ends were 7 bases for V and 5 bases for J; bases not matched to a gene: 11. In germline, CDR1 is MDHEN, CDR2 SYDVKM. This CDR3 has 14 residues. This CDR3 is CASNIGLVGNEQYF. The CDR3 nucleotides read TGTGCCAGCAACATAGGACTAGTAGGGAACGAGCAGTACTTC.

The chain recombines TRBV19 with TRBJ2-3; no clear D. V gave up 5 bases and J gave up 4 bases, with 10 bases separating them. CDR1 is LNHDA and CDR2 is SQIVND in the germline V gene (reference sequence). This CDR3 is 13 amino acids long. The CDR3 region has the DNA TGTGCCAGTAGTCGTCAGTGGGCAGATACGCAGTATTTT. It encodes CASSRQWADTQYF.

The rearrangement links TRBV27 to TRBJ2-1; the D gene is possibly TRBD2 (5 bases). The CDR3 has 16 residues. Germline CDR1 reads MNHEY; CDR2 reads SMNVEV (reference sequence). The ends were cut back, 5 bases at V and 9 bases at J, with 23 bases in the middle. CDR3 sequence reads: CASSVLGAAAKSEQFF. The CDR3 DNA reads as TGTGCCAGCAGTGTCCTGGGAGCGGCCGCAAAATCTGAGCAGTTCTTC.

CDR3 DNA: TGTGCCAGCAGGGGCCAATATCTTAGCACTGAAGCTTTCTTT. Protein product: CASRGQYLSTEAFF. This rearrangement joins TRBV2 to TRBJ1-1; D is unclear. CDR3 length equals 14 residues. Germline V gene data show CDR1 as SNHLY and CDR2 as FYNNEI. V gave up 6 bases and J gave up 4 bases, with 15 bases separating them. Full variable domain (remainder filled in from reference TRBV2 and TRBJ1-1): EPEVTQTPSHQVTQMGQEVILRCVPISNHLYFYWYRQILGQKVEFLVSFYNNEISEKSEIFDDQFSVERPDGSNFTLKIRSTKLEDSAMYFCASRGQYLSTEAFFGQGTRLTVV.

This chain joins TRBV7-9 and TRBJ2-5; D possibly corresponds to TRBD2 (6 bases). CDR3 length: 16 residues. In germline, CDR1 is SEHNR, CDR2 FQNEAQ (reference sequence). V lost 5 bases to trimming and J lost 6 bases, with 22 bases between them. The CDR3 reads CASSLGEVLAMKTQYF. For the CDR3, the DNA is TGTGCCAGCAGCCTGGGGGAGGTCCTGGCTATGAAGACCCAGTACTTC.

This chain joins TRBV4-1 and TRBJ2-7; no clear D gene. Germline V gene data show CDR1 as MGHRA and CDR2 as YSYEKL. CDR3 length: 13 amino acids. V was pared by 0 bases and J by 6 bases, with 9 bases between. The CDR3 region is CASSQDHMGEQYF. The CDR3, as DNA: TGCGCCAGCAGCCAAGACCACATGGGCGAGCAGTACTTC.

Only one count was recorded for this clone. The rearrangement joins TRBV2 to TRBJ1-1; 11 bases are shared with TRBD1. Germline V gene data show CDR1 as SNHLY and CDR2 as FYNNEI. The CDR3 covers 16 residues. Trimming at V came to 7 bases and at J to 2 bases, leaving 9 bases not matched to a gene. The CDR3 DNA follows: TGTGCCAGCATGGCTCGGACAGGGGGCGTAAACACTGAAGCTTTCTTT. This codes for CASMARTGGVNTEAFF.

The chain uses TRBV28 and TRBJ2-1, with 9 bases that match TRBD2. After removal of 1 base from V and 10 bases from J, the junction contained 8 bases not matched to a gene. The CDR3 is made up of 15 amino acids. Germline-derived CDR1 and CDR2 are MDHEN and SYDVKM. CDR3 bases: TGTGCCAGCAGTTTATCCGGGACTAGCCTCGGGGAGCAGTTCTTC. Its protein is CASSLSGTSLGEQFF.

In DNA, the CDR3 is TGTGCCAGCGCTTTCGGAGCAGGCCACACAGATACGCAGTATTTT. This sequence encodes CASAFGAGHTDTQYF. This sequence joins TRBV27 and TRBJ2-3; unclear D gene. Trimming cost V 8 bases and J 2 bases, with 17 bases left between them. CDR3 length: 15 amino acids. Germline CDR1 reads MNHEY; CDR2 reads SMNVEV (reference sequence).

Concerning this clone itself: It may be a read error: a sequence one base away is much more abundant. The CDR3 DNA reads TGTGCCAGCAGCGCGACAGGGAACCAAGAGACCCAGTACTTC. Translated, it gives CASSATGNQETQYF. V usage is TRBV9 and J usage is TRBJ2-5; 7 bases line up with TRBD1. V gave up 3 bases and J gave up 0 bases; unmatched junction bases: 2. The germline gives CDR1 SGDLS, CDR2 YYNGEE. CDR3 size: 14 residues.

The chain employs TRBV7-6 and TRBJ1-2; 8 bases map to TRBD1. The CDR3 runs to 12 residues. The junction had 4 bases not matched to a gene; V was cut back by 5 bases and J by 8 bases. CDR1 and CDR2 (germline): SGHVS, FNYEAQ. The CDR3 DNA sequence: TGTGCCAGCAGCCCGACAGGGGACGGCTACACCTTC. Translating it yields CASSPTGDGYTF. The complete variable domain, with remaining parts taken from reference TRBV7-6 and TRBJ1-2, reads GAGVSQSPRYKVTKRGQDVALRCDPISGHVSLYWYRQALGQGPEFLTYFNYEAQQDKSGLPNDRFSAERPEGSISTLTIQRTEQRDSAMYRCASSPTGDGYTFGSGTRLTVV.

This chain uses TRBV18 with TRBJ1-5, with unresolved D. Germline lookup yields CDR1 KGHSH and CDR2 LQKENI. The V end lost 3 bases, the J end lost 4 bases, and 13 bases lay between the germline ends. The CDR3 contains 15 residues. CDR3 nucleotide sequence: TGTGCCAGCTCACCCGCGGCCGAACGGAATCAGCCCCAGCATTTT. It encodes CASSPAAERNQPQHF. The full variable domain, rest sourced from reference TRBV18 and TRBJ1-5, is NAGVMQNPRHLVRRRGQEARLRCSPMKGHSHVYWYRQLPEEGLKFMVYLQKENIIDESGMPKERFSAEFPKEGPSILRIQQVVRGDSAAYFCASSPAAERNQPQHFGDGTRLSIL.

V gene TRBV5-1 combines with J gene TRBJ1-5; D unclear. Germline lookup yields CDR1 SGHRS and CDR2 YFSETQ. The V end was cut by 1 base, the J end by 4 bases, with 6 bases between. CDR3 size: 13 residues. The CDR3 is CASSLLGNQPQHF. CDR3 bases: TGCGCCAGCAGCTTGTTGGGGAATCAGCCCCAGCATTTT.

The rearrangement joins TRBV19 to TRBJ1-1; the D is unclear. The CDR3 totals 13 residues. CDR1 and CDR2 from the germline V gene are LNHDA and SQIVND (reference sequence). V was pared by 4 bases and J by 6 bases, with 12 bases between. The CDR3 loop reads CASSTAFLPEAFF. DNA of the CDR3: TGTGCCAGTAGTACGGCATTTTTGCCTGAAGCTTTCTTT.

The J gene is TRBJ2-2, the V gene TRBV27; TRBD2 aligns across 9 bases. V shed 8 bases, J shed 6 bases, and the junction held 7 bases outside the gene matches. The germline gives CDR1 MNHEY, CDR2 SMNVEV (reference sequence). There are 14 residues in the CDR3. CDR3 bases: TGTGCCAGCGGTAGCGGGAGAGCGGCCGGGGAGCTGTTTTTT. Protein sequence: CASGSGRAAGELFF.

The chain recombines TRBV15 with TRBJ2-1, with 8 bases matching TRBD1. Germline V CDR1 and CDR2: LNHNV, YYDKDF (reference sequence). The CDR3 is 12 amino acids. V dropped 4 bases and J dropped 9; count of bases not matched to a gene: 2. This chain's CDR3 is CATSNQGAEQFF. The CDR3 region has the DNA TGTGCCACCAGCAACCAGGGGGCTGAGCAGTTCTTC.

This clone showed up just once. The chain couples TRBV5-3 to TRBJ2-7; TRBD1 is a possible D gene (6 bases). TRBV5-3 is classed as an ORF, of uncertain function. Trimming took off 8 bases at V and 3 bases at J, with 18 bases between the two ends. The CDR3 totals 14 residues. CDR3 nucleotides: TGTGCCAGCAGCCCCGAACCAGGGGACTACGAGCAGTACTTC. Its protein product is CASSPEPGDYEQYF.

A word on this clone: Other DNA sequences in this sample translate to the same CDR3. This chain connects TRBV19 to TRBJ1-5; D might be TRBD1 (5 bases). Between the trimmed V and J ends, which lost 2 bases and 2 bases, there was a span of 7 bases. The CDR3 spans 14 residues. Germline V lookup: CDR1 LNHDA, CDR2 SQIVND (reference sequence). The CDR3 sequence: CASSIQGGNQPQHF. CDR3 coding DNA: TGTGCCAGTAGTATACAGGGTGGCAATCAGCCCCAGCATTTT.

This clone was counted only a few times. This rearrangement joins TRBV29-1 to TRBJ2-1, with D unresolved. Trimming left V 7 bases short and J 8 bases short, with 15 bases between. The CDR3 totals 12 residues. Per the germline V gene, CDR1 is SQVTM and CDR2 is ANQGSEA. The CDR3 loop reads CSGSIGPHEQFF. DNA for the CDR3: TGCAGCGGCTCAATCGGGCCACATGAGCAGTTCTTC.

Points on this clone: This same CDR3 is encoded by further DNA sequences in the sample. The V call is TRBV27, the J call TRBJ2-3; D might be TRBD2 (5 bases). The V and J ends lost 0 bases and 1 base respectively, with 8 bases between them. Germline CDR1 and CDR2: MNHEY and SMNVEV (reference sequence). This CDR3 has 15 amino acids. In DNA, the CDR3 is TGTGCCAGCAGTTTATCAACCGGGGGCACAGATACGCAGTATTTT. It is translated as CASSLSTGGTDTQYF.

This chain connects TRBV11-2 to TRBJ2-1, with D unclear. The CDR3 has 15 amino acids. CDR1 and CDR2 (germline): SGHAT, FQNNGV. With 3 bases removed from V and 0 bases from J, the gap between germline ends came to 9 bases. The CDR3 DNA reads as TGTGCCAGCAGCTTGGGTGCGAGCTCCTACAATGAGCAGTTCTTC. It translates to CASSLGASSYNEQFF.

This clone has just one count. The same CDR3 also results from other DNA sequences found in this sample. The chain uses TRBV5-5 and TRBJ2-7; D is undetermined. V lost 4 bases, J lost 2 bases, and 7 bases lay in between. Germline V gives CDR1 SGHKS, CDR2 YYEKEE (reference sequence). The CDR3 totals 12 residues. The CDR3 reads CASSRGAYEQYF. The CDR3 bases are TGTGCCAGCAGCCGCGGAGCCTACGAGCAGTACTTC.

V usage is TRBV5-4 and J usage is TRBJ1-1; maybe TRBD1 (5 bases). CDR1 SGHNT and CDR2 YYREEE come from the germline V gene (reference sequence). The CDR3 covers 15 residues. Trimming removed 4 bases from V and 4 bases from J, with 17 bases in between. CDR3 residues: CASSPGRVGGTEAFF. In nucleotides, the CDR3 is TGTGCCAGCAGCCCCGGCAGGGTTGGGGGCACTGAAGCTTTCTTT.

The chain recombines TRBV18 with TRBJ2-1; the match to TRBD2 covers 10 bases. V trimming: 3 bases; J trimming: 10 bases; junction bases outside the gene matches: 12. Germline CDR1 KGHSH, CDR2 LQKENI. The CDR3 is 16 amino acids. The DNA of the CDR3 is TGTGCCAGCTCACCCAGCCTAGCGGGAGTGATAAACGAGCAGTTCTTC. Its protein is CASSPSLAGVINEQFF.